The 2 T cell receptor beta chains listed next were all sequenced from one sample in a study of Graves' ophthalmopathy and Graves' hyperthyroidism. Amplified material comprised TCR beta CDR3 regions derived from RNA transcripts. First-round RT-PCR with HTBI primers preceded a second-round multiplex PCR. Each CDR3 protein gets one entry after TCRdb re-called the multiplex PCR reads with MiXCR. The table shows 150,000 to 200,000 distinct CDR3 sequences, with just under 40% occurring only once. The sequenced material came from peripheral blood. The origin of the receptors is a man under 40 with Graves' ophthalmopathy.

In its sample, this clonotype was seen many times. This chain uses TRBV30 with TRBJ2-7; D is possibly TRBD1 or TRBD2 (6 bases each). The germline V gene has CDR1 GTSNPN and CDR2 SVGIG (reference sequence). Trimming cost V 5 bases and J 8 bases, with 10 bases left between them. The CDR3 sequence is 10 residues long. The CDR3 is CAWGRGQQYF. CDR3 nucleotides: TGTGCCTGGGGCCGGGGGCAGCAGTACTTC. Using reference TRBV30 and TRBJ2-7 for the parts outside the CDR3, the full variable domain is SQTIHQWPATLVQPVGSPLSLECTVEGTSNPNLYWYRQAAGRGLQLLFYSVGIGQISSEVPQNLSASRPQDRQFILSSKKLLLSDSGFYLCAWGRGQQYFGPGTRLTVT.

This clonotype was recorded at least ten times. V usage is TRBV19 and J usage is TRBJ2-5; 8 bases align to TRBD1. With V trimmed by 5 bases and J by 5 bases, 10 bases remained unmatched. Germline assignment: CDR1 LNHDA and CDR2 SQIVND (reference sequence). The CDR3 is 15 residues long. CDR3 protein: CASSSLTGELETQYF. In nucleotides, the CDR3 is TGTGCCAGTAGTTCCCTGACAGGGGAGCTGGAGACCCAGTACTTC. Full variable domain (outside the CDR3, taken from reference TRBV19 and TRBJ2-5): DGGITQSPKYLFRKEGQNVTLSCEQNLNHDAMYWYRQDPGQGLRLIYYSQIVNDFQKGDIAEGYSVSREKKESFPLTVTSAQKNPTAFYLCASSSLTGELETQYFGPGTRLLVL.